What follows are 15 T cell receptor beta chains derived from one specimen sequenced in a study of blood T cell repertoires in COVID-19. Repertoires were generated with immunoSEQ multiplex PCR, while TCRdb's copy carries only in-frame clones and drops some. The table shows some 340,000 clones, with less than 85% occurring only once. The specimen was peripheral blood. The receptors come from a woman under 30 with acute or convalescent COVID-19.

The chain uses TRBV5-1 and TRBJ2-3, with D possibly matching TRBD2 (5 bases). Germline CDR1 SGHRS, CDR2 YFSETQ. CDR3 length: 15 amino acids. Trimming cost V 2 bases and J 2 bases, with 12 bases left between them. In nucleotides, the CDR3 is TGCGCCAGCAGCTTTACGGGGAGATCCACAGATACGCAGTATTTT. Translating it yields CASSFTGRSTDTQYF.

J is TRBJ2-1 and V is TRBV5-1, with D perhaps TRBD2 (7 bases). Germline loops: CDR1 SGHRS, CDR2 YFSETQ. V gave up 5 bases and J gave up 8 bases, with 35 bases separating them. The CDR3 extends over 20 amino acids. The CDR3 region has the DNA TGCGCCAGCAGTCCTCTCATACCAGGGTTTAAGTCGGGGGGCGTTGATGAGCAGTTCTTC. Translated, it gives CASSPLIPGFKSGGVDEQFF.

The rearrangement joins TRBV2 to TRBJ1-1; unclear D gene. Between the trimmed V and J ends, which lost 6 bases and 7 bases, there was a span of 6 bases. This CDR3 is built from 10 residues. CDR1 and CDR2 (germline): SNHLY, FYNNEI. In nucleotides, the CDR3 is TGTGCCAGCAGGGCAGTTGAAGCTTTCTTT. Its protein product is CASRAVEAFF.

The V gene is TRBV7-9, the J gene TRBJ1-2; 10 bases are shared with TRBD1. The CDR3 is 16 amino acids. With 0 bases clipped from V and 3 bases from J, the junction kept 4 bases outside the gene matches. The germline gives CDR1 SEHNR, CDR2 FQNEAQ (reference sequence). This chain's CDR3 is CASSLAGQGIDYGYTF. The CDR3 region has the DNA TGTGCCAGCAGCTTAGCGGGACAGGGGATTGACTATGGCTACACCTTC.

To note about this clone: Compared with germline, one end of the junction differs, possibly owing to a read error. The genes are TRBV5-1 and TRBJ1-2; D unresolved. The germline gives CDR1 SGHRS, CDR2 YFSETQ. The CDR3 length is 13 residues. The CDR3 sequence: CASSLEVAGQPYF. The CDR3 bases are TGCGCCAGCAGCTTGGAGGTCGCGGGTCAGCCTTACTTC.

The V call is TRBV2, the J call TRBJ1-6; D is undetermined. The CDR3 covers 15 residues. Germline loops: CDR1 SNHLY, CDR2 FYNNEI. Trimming stripped 9 bases from V and 7 bases from J, with 19 bases between. The CDR3 sequence is CASFPQSHRNSPLHF. The CDR3 DNA reads TGTGCCAGTTTCCCCCAATCCCACAGAAATTCACCCCTCCACTTT.

The V call is TRBV11-1, the J call TRBJ2-6, with D possibly being TRBD1 (6 bases). Germline V gene sequence: CDR1 SGHAT, CDR2 FQDESV (reference sequence). The CDR3 consists of 15 residues. Trimming stripped 2 bases from V and 4 bases from J, with 9 bases between. The CDR3 loop reads CASSLRGSGANVLTF. The CDR3 coding sequence is TGTGCCAGCAGCTTAAGGGGGTCAGGGGCCAACGTCCTGACTTTC.

The genes are TRBV28 and TRBJ2-3; 10 bases map to TRBD2. Germline V gene lookup returns CDR1 MDHEN and CDR2 SYDVKM. The junction had 14 bases not matched to a gene; V was cut back by 4 bases and J by 4 bases. The CDR3 runs 18 residues. The CDR3 is CASSSRDPRTSGADTQYF. The CDR3 nucleotides read TGTGCCAGCAGTTCCAGGGACCCGAGGACTAGCGGAGCAGATACGCAGTATTTT.

The chain uses TRBV3-1 (or the pseudogene TRBV3-2) and TRBJ2-7; 12 bases agree with TRBD2. V trimming: 3 bases; J trimming: 0 bases; junction bases outside the gene matches: 9. The CDR3 is 18 amino acids. Germline-derived CDR1 and CDR2 are LGHDT and YNNKEL (reference sequence). The CDR3 DNA reads TGTGCCAGCAGCCAGGCACTAGCGGGAGGCCAAAGCTCCTACGAGCAGTACTTC. Translating it yields CASSQALAGGQSSYEQYF.

The CDR3 loop is CASSPGLAGGHEQYF. The DNA of the CDR3 is TGTGCCAGCAGCCCGGGACTAGCGGGAGGCCACGAGCAGTACTTC. V is TRBV28 and J is TRBJ2-7; 15 bases map to TRBD2. Germline V gene sequence: CDR1 MDHEN, CDR2 SYDVKM. This CDR3 region has 15 residues. Unmatched junction bases numbered 5, after V lost 6 bases and J lost 5 bases. The full variable domain, completed using reference TRBV28 and TRBJ2-7, is DVKVTQSSRYLVKRTGEKVFLECVQDMDHENMFWYRQDPGLGLRLIYFSYDVKMKEKGDIPEGYSVSREKKERFSLILESASTNQTSMYLCASSPGLAGGHEQYFGPGTRLTVT.

This clone was detected only a few times. The chain recombines TRBV7-9 with TRBJ1-1; D is undetermined. In germline, CDR1 is SEHNR, CDR2 FQNEAQ (reference sequence). The ends were cut back, 1 base at V and 1 base at J, with 7 bases in the middle. The CDR3 runs 14 residues. The CDR3 DNA sequence: TGTGCCAGCAGCTTAGAGACTGCGAACACTGAAGCTTTCTTT. It specifies CASSLETANTEAFF.

V usage is TRBV5-4 and J usage is TRBJ1-4; TRBD1 agrees at 8 bases. CDR1 and CDR2 from the germline V gene are SGHNT and YYREEE (reference sequence). The CDR3 totals 14 residues. After removal of 5 bases from V and 8 bases from J, the junction contained 8 bases not matched to a gene. In DNA form, the CDR3 reads TGTGCCAGCAGACCCGGACAGGGAGGCGAAAAACTGTTTTTT. Its translation is CASRPGQGGEKLFF.

The rearrangement uses TRBV6-6 and TRBJ1-6; perhaps TRBD1 as D (5 bases). The CDR3 covers 16 residues. Germline V gene data show CDR1 as MNHNY and CDR2 as SVGAGI (reference sequence). Trimming removed 1 base at V and 0 bases at J, with 7 bases between. The CDR3 loop reads CASSYYRSSYNSPLHF. The CDR3 bases are TGTGCCAGCAGTTACTACAGGAGCTCCTATAATTCACCCCTCCACTTT.

This sequence joins TRBV24-1 and TRBJ2-1; 9 nucleotides align to TRBD2. J was trimmed by 0 bases and V by 3 bases; bases with no gene match: 11. The V gene's germline CDR1 is KGHDR and CDR2 SFDVKD. There are 19 residues in the CDR3. The CDR3 region has the DNA TGTGCCACCAGTGATCCCGGAAAATTTAGCGGGAGCTCCTACAATGAGCAGTTCTTC. It translates to CATSDPGKFSGSSYNEQFF.

J is TRBJ1-2 and V is TRBV7-9; a weak D match, TRBD1 (6 bases). Germline assignment: CDR1 SEHNR and CDR2 FQNEAQ (reference sequence). The V and J ends lost 5 bases and 2 bases respectively, with 9 bases between them. The CDR3 length is 13 residues. CDR3: CASSPGQNYGYTF. CDR3 in DNA: TGTGCCAGCAGCCCAGGACAGAACTATGGCTACACCTTC. Complete variable domain (other parts from reference TRBV7-9 and TRBJ1-2): DTGVSQNPRHKITKRGQNVTFRCDPISEHNRLYWYRQTLGQGPEFLTYFQNEAQLEKSRLLSDRFSAERPKGSFSTLEIQRTEQGDSAMYLCASSPGQNYGYTFGSGTRLTVV.